The rows below give T cell receptor beta chains drawn from one sample of a study of regulatory T cells in long-lasting Graves disease. One entry per CDR3 protein, called by TCRdb with MiXCR from the multiplex PCR reads. This repertoire shows some 370,000 distinct CDR3 sequences, 12% found once; its top ten account for 18%. This same sample was also taken into another study, of T cells in Graves' hyperthyroidism and ophthalmopathy.

The input for sequencing was peripheral blood mononuclear cells (PBMCs), taken at new diagnosis, from a patient treated with antithyroid drugs. The origin of the receptors is a woman under 30 with Graves disease. CDR3s include the opening cysteine and the closing phenylalanine or tryptophan. Size is stated for part of the rows, as once, few or many counts, or as a class when the clone is expanded.

CDR3 protein: CASNAGVRDQPQHF; J gene: TRBJ1-5; clone size: many; V gene: TRBV28
CDR3 protein: CASSLNMAGGTNEQFF; J gene: TRBJ2-1; clone size: .; V gene: TRBV5-1
CDR3 protein: CASSPGRAYEQYF; J gene: TRBJ2-7; clone size: many; V gene: TRBV28
CDR3 protein: CASSVGGAEQYF; J gene: TRBJ2-7; clone size: many; V gene: TRBV9
CDR3 protein: CASSPWQGASDTQYF; J gene: TRBJ2-3; clone size: many; V gene: TRBV13
CDR3 protein: CASTFRTSGNTIYF; J gene: TRBJ1-3; clone size: many; V gene: TRBV7-2
CDR3 protein: CASRATTSVYNEQFF; J gene: TRBJ2-1; clone size: many; V gene: TRBV7-9
CDR3 protein: CASSLTPMTEQYF; J gene: TRBJ2-7; clone size: many; V gene: TRBV11-2
CDR3 protein: CSAVADQETQYF; J gene: TRBJ2-5; clone size: many; V gene: TRBV20-1
CDR3 protein: CASSQNQQGTNEKLFF; J gene: TRBJ1-4; clone size: .; V gene: TRBV27
CDR3 protein: CASSYEILAHQFF; J gene: TRBJ2-1; clone size: few; V gene: TRBV6-2/TRBV6-3
CDR3 protein: CASSSMGRANVLTF; J gene: TRBJ2-6; clone size: many; V gene: TRBV7-9
CDR3 protein: CSARDRGALENIQYF; J gene: TRBJ2-4; clone size: many; V gene: TRBV20-1
CDR3 protein: CASSSYSRPGELFF; J gene: TRBJ2-2; clone size: few; V gene: TRBV5-1
CDR3 protein: CASSLALGGKSEAFF; J gene: TRBJ1-1; clone size: many; V gene: TRBV5-1
CDR3 protein: CASGTSGYPDTQYF; J gene: TRBJ2-3; clone size: many; V gene: TRBV28
CDR3 protein: CASEGRPYEQYF; J gene: TRBJ2-7; clone size: many; V gene: TRBV28
CDR3 protein: CSARSSTSGVTDTQYF; J gene: TRBJ2-3; clone size: many; V gene: TRBV20-1
CDR3 protein: CASSDRRANEKLFF; J gene: TRBJ1-4; clone size: many; V gene: TRBV2
CDR3 protein: CSAPWGRAMNTEAFF; J gene: TRBJ1-1; clone size: .; V gene: TRBV20-1
CDR3 protein: CASRPETGETQYF; J gene: TRBJ2-5; clone size: many; V gene: TRBV2
CDR3 protein: CASSSLTTGLYYGYTF; J gene: TRBJ1-2; clone size: .; V gene: TRBV19
CDR3 protein: CASSYGRGVEQYF; J gene: TRBJ2-7; clone size: many; V gene: TRBV6-2/TRBV6-3
CDR3 protein: CASSAGTSSRLEQFF; J gene: TRBJ2-1; clone size: few; V gene: TRBV28
CDR3 protein: CAIGPAGANVLTF; J gene: TRBJ2-6; clone size: few; V gene: TRBV6-2/TRBV6-3
CDR3 protein: CASSYSTGRTEAFF; J gene: TRBJ1-1; clone size: many; V gene: TRBV6-5
CDR3 protein: CASSLVVAGPTDTQYF; J gene: TRBJ2-3; clone size: many; V gene: TRBV5-4
CDR3 protein: CASSQGRASKETQYF; J gene: TRBJ2-5; clone size: .; V gene: TRBV4-3
CDR3 protein: CASSVVERPSTDTQYF; J gene: TRBJ2-3; clone size: many; V gene: TRBV9
CDR3 protein: CSVSRGLADYLSYNEQFF; J gene: TRBJ2-1; clone size: .; V gene: TRBV20-1
CDR3 protein: CASRKIQGPWFAFF; J gene: TRBJ1-1; clone size: many; V gene: TRBV28
CDR3 protein: CASTLRDEQFF; J gene: TRBJ2-1; clone size: many; V gene: TRBV12-3/TRBV12-4
CDR3 protein: CSASSLGPTSYSNQPQHF; J gene: TRBJ1-5; clone size: many; V gene: TRBV20-1
CDR3 protein: CASSPLQGEGETQYF; J gene: TRBJ2-5; clone size: .; V gene: TRBV4-3
CDR3 protein: CASSVTGRDTEAFF; J gene: TRBJ1-1; clone size: many; V gene: TRBV9
CDR3 protein: CASSLGPGNQPQHF; J gene: TRBJ1-5; clone size: many; V gene: TRBV12-3/TRBV12-4
CDR3 protein: CASSFDGSYNEQFF; J gene: TRBJ2-1; clone size: many; V gene: TRBV7-9